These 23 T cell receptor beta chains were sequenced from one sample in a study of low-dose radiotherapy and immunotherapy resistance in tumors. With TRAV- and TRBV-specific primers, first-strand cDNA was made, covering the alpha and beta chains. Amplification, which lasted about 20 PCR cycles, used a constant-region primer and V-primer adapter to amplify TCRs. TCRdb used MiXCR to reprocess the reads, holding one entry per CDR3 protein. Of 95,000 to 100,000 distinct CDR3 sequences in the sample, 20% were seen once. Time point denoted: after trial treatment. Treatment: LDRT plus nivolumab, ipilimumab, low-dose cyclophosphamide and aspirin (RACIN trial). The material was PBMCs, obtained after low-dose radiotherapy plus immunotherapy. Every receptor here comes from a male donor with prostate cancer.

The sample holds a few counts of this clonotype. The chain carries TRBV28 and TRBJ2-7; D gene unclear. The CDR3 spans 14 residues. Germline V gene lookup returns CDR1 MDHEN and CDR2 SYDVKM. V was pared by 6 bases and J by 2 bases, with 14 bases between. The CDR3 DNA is TGTGCCAGCAGATTCCCGGGCGCTGCCTACGAGCAGTACTTC. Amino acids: CASRFPGAAYEQYF. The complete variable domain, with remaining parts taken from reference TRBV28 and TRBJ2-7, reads DVKVTQSSRYLVKRTGEKVFLECVQDMDHENMFWYRQDPGLGLRLIYFSYDVKMKEKGDIPEGYSVSREKKERFSLILESASTNQTSMYLCASRFPGAAYEQYFGPGTRLTVT.

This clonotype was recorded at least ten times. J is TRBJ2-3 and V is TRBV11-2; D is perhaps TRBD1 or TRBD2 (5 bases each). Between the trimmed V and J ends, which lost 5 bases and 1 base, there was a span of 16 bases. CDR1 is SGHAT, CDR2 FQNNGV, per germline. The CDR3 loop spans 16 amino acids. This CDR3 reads CASSPLRSGRTDTQYF. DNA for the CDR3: TGTGCCAGCAGCCCGCTGAGGTCGGGGCGCACAGATACGCAGTATTTT.

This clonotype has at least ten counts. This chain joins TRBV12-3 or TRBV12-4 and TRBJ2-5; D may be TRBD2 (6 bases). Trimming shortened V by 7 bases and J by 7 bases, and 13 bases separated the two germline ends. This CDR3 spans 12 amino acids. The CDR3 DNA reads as TGTGCCAGCATAGGAGGGGACGGGACCCAGTACTTC. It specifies CASIGGDGTQYF.

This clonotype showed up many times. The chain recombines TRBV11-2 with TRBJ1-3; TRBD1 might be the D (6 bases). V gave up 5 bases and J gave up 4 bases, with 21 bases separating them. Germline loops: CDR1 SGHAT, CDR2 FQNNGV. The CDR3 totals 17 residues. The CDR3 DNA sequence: TGTGCCAGCAGCCCACCTCTCCGGGACACCAGAGGAAACACCATATATTTT. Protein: CASSPPLRDTRGNTIYF.

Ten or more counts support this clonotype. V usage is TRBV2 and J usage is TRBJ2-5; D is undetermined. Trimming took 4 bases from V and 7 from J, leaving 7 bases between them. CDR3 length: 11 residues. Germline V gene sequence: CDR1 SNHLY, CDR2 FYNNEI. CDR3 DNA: TGTGCCAGCAGTGGGGTCGGGACCCAGTACTTC. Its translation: CASSGVGTQYF.

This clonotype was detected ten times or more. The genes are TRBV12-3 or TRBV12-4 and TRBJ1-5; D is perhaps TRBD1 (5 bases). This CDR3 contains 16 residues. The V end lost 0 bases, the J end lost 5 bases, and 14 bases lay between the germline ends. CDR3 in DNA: TGTGCCAGCAGTTTAGCGGTTGGGGGACCGGATCAGCCCCAGCATTTT. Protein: CASSLAVGGPDQPQHF.

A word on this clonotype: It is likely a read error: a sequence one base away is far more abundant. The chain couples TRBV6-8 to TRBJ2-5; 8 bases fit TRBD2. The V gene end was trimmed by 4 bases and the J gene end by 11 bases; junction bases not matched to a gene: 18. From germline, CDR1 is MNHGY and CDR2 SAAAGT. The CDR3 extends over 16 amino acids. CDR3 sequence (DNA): TGTGCCAGCAGTTTTAGCGGGGCTAGCTCCTACAATGAGCAGTACTTC. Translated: CASSFSGASSYNEQYF.

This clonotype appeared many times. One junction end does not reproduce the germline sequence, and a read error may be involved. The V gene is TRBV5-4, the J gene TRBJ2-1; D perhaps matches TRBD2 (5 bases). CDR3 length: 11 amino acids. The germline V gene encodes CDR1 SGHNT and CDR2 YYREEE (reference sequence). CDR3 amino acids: CASSLMGSLIF. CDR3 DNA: TGTGCCAGCAGCTTGATGGGGAGCCTGATCTTC.

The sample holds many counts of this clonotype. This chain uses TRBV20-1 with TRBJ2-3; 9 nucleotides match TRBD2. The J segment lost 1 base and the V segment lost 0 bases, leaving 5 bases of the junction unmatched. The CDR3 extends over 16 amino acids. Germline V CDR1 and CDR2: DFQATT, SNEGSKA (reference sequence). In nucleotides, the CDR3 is TGCAGTGCTAGAGATCAGCGGGGGGACCGCACAGATACGCAGTATTTT. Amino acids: CSARDQRGDRTDTQYF.

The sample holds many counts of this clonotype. CDR3 region: CASSLNAGLNYGYTF. In DNA, the CDR3 is TGTGCCAGCAGCTTGAATGCCGGTTTGAACTATGGCTACACCTTC. This rearrangement joins TRBV5-4 to TRBJ1-2; D is unclear. Per germline, CDR1 SGHNT and CDR2 YYREEE (reference sequence). Trimming stripped 1 base from V and 2 bases from J, with 12 bases between. The CDR3 covers 15 residues.

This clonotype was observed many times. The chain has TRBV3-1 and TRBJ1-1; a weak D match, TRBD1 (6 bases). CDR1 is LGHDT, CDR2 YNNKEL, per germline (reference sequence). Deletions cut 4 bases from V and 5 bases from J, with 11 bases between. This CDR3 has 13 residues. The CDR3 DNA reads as TGTGCCAGCAGCCTTAAAGGGGGTACTGAAGCTTTCTTT. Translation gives CASSLKGGTEAFF. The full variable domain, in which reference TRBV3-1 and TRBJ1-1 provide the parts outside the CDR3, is DTAVSQTPKYLVTQMGNDKSIKCEQNLGHDTMYWYKQDSKKFLKIMFSYNNKELIINETVPNRFSPKSPDKAHLNLHINSLELGDSAVYFCASSLKGGTEAFFGQGTRLTVV.

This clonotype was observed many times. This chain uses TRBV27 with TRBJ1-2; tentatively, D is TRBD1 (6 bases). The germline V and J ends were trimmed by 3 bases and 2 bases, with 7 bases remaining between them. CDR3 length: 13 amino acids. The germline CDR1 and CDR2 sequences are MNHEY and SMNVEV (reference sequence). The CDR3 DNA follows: TGTGCCAGCAGTTTCGGACAGAACTATGGCTACACCTTC. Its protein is CASSFGQNYGYTF.

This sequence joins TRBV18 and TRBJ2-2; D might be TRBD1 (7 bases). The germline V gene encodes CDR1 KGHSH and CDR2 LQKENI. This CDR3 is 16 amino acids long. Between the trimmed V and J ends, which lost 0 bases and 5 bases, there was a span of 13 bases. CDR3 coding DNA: TGTGCCAGCTCACCACCGGAGGGGGCTAGGACCGGGGAGCTGTTTTTT. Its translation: CASSPPEGARTGELFF.

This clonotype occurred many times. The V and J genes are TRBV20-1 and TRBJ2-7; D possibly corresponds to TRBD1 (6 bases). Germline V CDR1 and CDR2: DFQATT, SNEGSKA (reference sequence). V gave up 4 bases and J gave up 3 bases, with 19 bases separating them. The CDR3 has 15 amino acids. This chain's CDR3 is CSATPGTRLNYEQYF. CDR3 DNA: TGCAGTGCTACGCCCGGGACACGCTTGAACTACGAGCAGTACTTC.

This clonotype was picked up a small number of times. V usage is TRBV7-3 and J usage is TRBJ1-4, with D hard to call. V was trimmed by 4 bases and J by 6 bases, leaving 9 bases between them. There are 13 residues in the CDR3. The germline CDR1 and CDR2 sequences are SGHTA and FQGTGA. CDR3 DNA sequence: TGTGCCAGCAGCTCGGACTTCGATGAAAAACTGTTTTTT. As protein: CASSSDFDEKLFF.

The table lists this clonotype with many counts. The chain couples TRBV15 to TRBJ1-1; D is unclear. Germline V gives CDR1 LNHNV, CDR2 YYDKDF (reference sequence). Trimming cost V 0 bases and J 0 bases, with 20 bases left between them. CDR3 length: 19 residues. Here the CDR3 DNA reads TGTGCCACCAGCAGAGAGAGGGCTAGAGGGTCCCGTCTGAACACTGAAGCTTTCTTT. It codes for CATSRERARGSRLNTEAFF. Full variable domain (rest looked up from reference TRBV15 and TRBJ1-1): DAMVIQNPRYQVTQFGKPVTLSCSQTLNHNVMYWYQQKSSQAPKLLFHYYDKDFNNEADTPDNFQSRRPNTSFCFLDIRSPGLGDTAMYLCATSRERARGSRLNTEAFFGQGTRLTVV.

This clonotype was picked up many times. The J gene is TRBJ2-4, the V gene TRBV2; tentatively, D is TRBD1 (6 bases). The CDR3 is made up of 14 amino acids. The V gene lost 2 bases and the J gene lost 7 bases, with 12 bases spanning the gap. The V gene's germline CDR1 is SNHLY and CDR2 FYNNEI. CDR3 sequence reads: CASSEQQGLNIQYF. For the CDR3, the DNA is TGTGCCAGCAGTGAACAACAGGGTCTGAACATTCAGTACTTC. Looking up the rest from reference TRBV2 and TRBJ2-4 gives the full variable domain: EPEVTQTPSHQVTQMGQEVILRCVPISNHLYFYWYRQILGQKVEFLVSFYNNEISEKSEIFDDQFSVERPDGSNFTLKIRSTKLEDSAMYFCASSEQQGLNIQYFGAGTRLSVL.

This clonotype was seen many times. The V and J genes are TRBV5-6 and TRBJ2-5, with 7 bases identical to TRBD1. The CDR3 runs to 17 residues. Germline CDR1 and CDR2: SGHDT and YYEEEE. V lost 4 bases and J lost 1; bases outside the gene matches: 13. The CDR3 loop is CASSATGMSGAQETQYF. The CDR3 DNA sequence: TGTGCCAGCAGCGCGACAGGGATGAGTGGGGCCCAAGAGACCCAGTACTTC.

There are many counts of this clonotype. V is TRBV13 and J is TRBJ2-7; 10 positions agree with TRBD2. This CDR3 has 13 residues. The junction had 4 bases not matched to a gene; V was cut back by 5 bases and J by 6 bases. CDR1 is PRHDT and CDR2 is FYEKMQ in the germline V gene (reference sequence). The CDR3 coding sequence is TGTGCCAGCAGCCAGCGGGGGGGGCTCGAGCAGTACTTC. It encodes CASSQRGGLEQYF. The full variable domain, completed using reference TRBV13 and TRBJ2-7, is AAGVIQSPRHLIKEKRETATLKCYPIPRHDTVYWYQQGPGQDPQFLISFYEKMQSDKGSIPDRFSAQQFSDYHSELNMSSLELGDSALYFCASSQRGGLEQYFGPGTRLTVT.

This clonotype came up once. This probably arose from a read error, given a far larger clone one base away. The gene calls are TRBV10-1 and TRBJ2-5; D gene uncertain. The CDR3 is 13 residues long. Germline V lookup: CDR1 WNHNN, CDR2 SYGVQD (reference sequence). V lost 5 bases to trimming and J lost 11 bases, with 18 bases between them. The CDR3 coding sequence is TGCGCCAGCAGTTCAGGAGTTGGCAATGAGCAGTACTTC. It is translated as CASSSGVGNEQYF.

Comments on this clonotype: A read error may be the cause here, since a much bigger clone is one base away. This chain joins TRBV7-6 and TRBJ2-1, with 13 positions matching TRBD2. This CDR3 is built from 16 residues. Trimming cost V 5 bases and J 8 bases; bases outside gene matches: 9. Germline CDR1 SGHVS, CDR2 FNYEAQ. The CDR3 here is CASSRGLAGAVDEQFF. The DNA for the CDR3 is TGTGCCAGCAGCCGTGGACTAGCGGGGGCGGTGGATGAGCAGTTCTTC.

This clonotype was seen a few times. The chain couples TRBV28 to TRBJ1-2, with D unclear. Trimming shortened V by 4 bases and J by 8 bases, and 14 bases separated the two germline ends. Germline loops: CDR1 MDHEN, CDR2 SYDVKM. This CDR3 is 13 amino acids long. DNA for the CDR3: TGTGCCAGCAGTTATGTCCTGGCAGGAGGCTACACCTTC. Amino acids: CASSYVLAGGYTF.

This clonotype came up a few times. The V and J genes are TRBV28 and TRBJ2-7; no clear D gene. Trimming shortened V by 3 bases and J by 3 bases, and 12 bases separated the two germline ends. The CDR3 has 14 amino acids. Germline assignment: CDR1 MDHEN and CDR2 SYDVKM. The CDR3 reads CASSLRRAGYEQYF. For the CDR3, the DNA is TGTGCCAGCAGTTTGAGACGGGCCGGCTACGAGCAGTACTTC.